Presented here are 8 T cell receptor beta chains from one specimen sequenced in a study of blood T cell repertoires in COVID-19. This table comes from immunoSEQ multiplex PCR, and its TCRdb copy is limited to in-frame clones, with some not included. The sample contains more than 100,000 clones, approximately 84% of which appear only once. Source material: peripheral blood. The receptors come from a woman older than 75 with acute or convalescent COVID-19.

This chain uses TRBV29-1 with TRBJ1-2, with 9 nucleotides matching TRBD1. Germline CDR1 and CDR2: SQVTM and ANQGSEA. The junction had 9 bases not matched to a gene; V was cut back by 7 bases and J by 6 bases. This CDR3 comprises 13 residues. CDR3 in DNA: TGCAGCGCCGAACAGGGGGCGCCTAATGGCTACACCTTC. Translating it yields CSAEQGAPNGYTF.

J is TRBJ1-1 and V is TRBV5-1, with D possibly matching TRBD1 (5 bases). Trimming took off 2 bases at V and 0 bases at J, with 8 bases between the two ends. CDR1 is SGHRS and CDR2 is YFSETQ in the germline V gene. The CDR3 loop spans 14 amino acids. The CDR3 region has the DNA TGCGCCAGCAGCTTCGCGGGGGTGAACACTGAAGCTTTCTTT. This sequence encodes CASSFAGVNTEAFF.

Regarding this clone: The sample carries other DNA sequences with the same CDR3. V and J are TRBV27 and TRBJ2-7; possible D gene TRBD1, 5 bases. This CDR3 spans 12 amino acids. V shed 3 bases and J shed 4 bases, with 7 bases lying between them. Germline V gene data show CDR1 as MNHEY and CDR2 as SMNVEV (reference sequence). In DNA form, the CDR3 reads TGTGCCAGCAGTTTTTCAGGGTACGAGCAGTACTTC. It yields the protein CASSFSGYEQYF.

The rearrangement joins TRBV6-2 or TRBV6-3 to TRBJ2-1; D is undetermined. The germline gives CDR1 MNHEY, CDR2 SVGEGT. This CDR3 has 13 residues. Trimming shortened V by 1 base and J by 7 bases, and 8 bases separated the two germline ends. The CDR3 sequence is CASSYWAANEQFF. Here the CDR3 DNA reads TGTGCCAGCAGTTACTGGGCCGCGAATGAGCAGTTCTTC.

The chain has TRBV9 and TRBJ2-1, with 7 bases fitting TRBD2. This CDR3 is 15 amino acids long. Germline V gene lookup returns CDR1 SGDLS and CDR2 YYNGEE. J lost 6 bases, V lost 0 bases, and 6 bases had no gene match. CDR3: CASSVEALAANEQFF. The CDR3 nucleotides read TGTGCCAGCAGCGTAGAGGCCCTAGCGGCCAATGAGCAGTTCTTC.

The chain has TRBV29-1 and TRBJ2-1, with TRBD2 matching 8 bases. The trim removed 7 bases at V and 4 bases at J, leaving 12 bases unmatched. This CDR3 has 15 amino acids. CDR1 and CDR2 (germline): SQVTM, ANQGSEA. In nucleotides, the CDR3 is TGCAGCGCCGTCGGGGGCGGGAGGACGTACAATGAGCAGTTCTTC. This codes for CSAVGGGRTYNEQFF.

V gene TRBV30 combines with J gene TRBJ2-1; 10 bases agree with TRBD2. This CDR3 region has 14 residues. The ends lost 7 bases at V and 6 bases at J; junction bases unmatched: 9. CDR1 and CDR2 (germline): GTSNPN, SVGIG (reference sequence). In DNA, the CDR3 is TGTGCCTACAACAGCGGGAGGGGCTCCAATGAGCAGTTCTTC. Translated: CAYNSGRGSNEQFF.

J is TRBJ2-3 and V is TRBV20-1, with D possibly matching TRBD2 (6 bases). Germline CDR1 DFQATT, CDR2 SNEGSKA (reference sequence). V was cut by 3 bases and J by 9 bases, with 13 bases left in between. The CDR3 consists of 12 residues. The CDR3 DNA reads TGCAGTGCTAGTTGGAGGGCGGGAACGCAGTATTTT. The encoded protein is CSASWRAGTQYF.